This T cell receptor (beta chain) came from a study of blood T cell repertoires in COVID-19 (dated by TCRdb to 2020 to 2022). In terms of the full investigation: Collaborator samples came from the United States, Italy and Spain and covered acute and convalescent phases of COVID-19. The prospective study material was composed of cDNA or gDNA derived from T cells, B-cell-depleted T cells, or PBMCs. Deeply sampled blood TCRbeta repertoires from subjects exposed to, actively infected with, or recovered from COVID-19 were included in the dataset. The repertoires were made available in a free public database intended to serve as a resource for research on the immune response to SARS-CoV-2. The samples were drawn from the first 160 participants of the ongoing ImmuneRACE study and from 950 to 1,500 subjects provided by 6 global collaborators. Sample metadata almost always included a de-identified subject ID, COVID-19 status, age in years and sex. HLA class I and class II types, where available, came from metadata supplied by the sample provider rather than from assay-based typing.

V loses 8 bases at its end and J loses 5 bases; junction bases beyond the gene matches: 15. For CDR1 and CDR2, the germline V gene lists SGHVS and FQNEAQ. From the cysteine through the phenylalanine, the CDR3 covers 16 amino acids. The read is trimmed to its CDR3 DNA, 48 bases read in frame from base 1. TCRbeta CDR3 regions were amplified from genomic DNA by means of the immunoSEQ Assay, a bias-controlled multiplex PCR. In the source study's methods: The number of nucleated cells in each sample was estimated from the amplification of reference gene primers within the assay. Sequence reads were collapsed and filtered to measure the absolute abundance of every unique TCRbeta CDR3 rearrangement. For each sample, productive Simpson clonality was calculated as the square root of Simpson's diversity index over productive rearrangements. The table comes from immuneACCESS by way of TCRdb, which keeps in-frame sequences with V and J called. Part of the clones is missing from these tables; in studies checked, under half for an unresolved V gene and the rest for unknown reasons. V, J and clone size reflect that table, while D and trimming were determined from the DNA. The sample has about 110,000 clones on record, 60% to 85% of them singletons. The ten largest clones represent 6.2% of the sample.

The research as a whole found: Clinical and demographic metadata were provided uncurated, with the amount varying by source and participant.

This clone is a singleton in its sample. Its specific antigen is unknown. Within one base of it there is no much larger clone, and no base qualities were kept. One collaborating source in Seattle enrolled patients while the patients were actively infected and followed the patients over time throughout the course of disease. Each collaborating institution followed its own protocols to collect whole blood in K2EDTA tubes. For TCRbeta analysis, collaborator samples were shipped as frozen whole blood, as isolated PBMCs, or as DNA extracted from either sample type. The receptor was isolated from an elderly man with COVID-19, enrolled during active disease. This receptor chain uses TRBV7-8 and TRBJ2-7, and TRBD1 matches 10 of the central bases. Sequencing used peripheral blood. At the DNA level, the sequence is TGTGCCAGCGGGTTGACAGGGGGCCCGTCTTACCACGAGCAGTACTTC. It specifies CASGLTGGPSYHEQYF.